The 30 T cell receptor beta chains in this list originate from one sample, sequenced in a study of OX40 agonist ivuxolimab in advanced cancers. Assay: immunoSEQ multiplex PCR; the TCRdb copy retains only in-frame clones and omits some. Of tens of thousands of clones listed, 65% to 90% are singletons. The specimen comprised CD4+ or CD8+ T cells sorted from blood, sampled in a trial of the OX40 agonist ivuxolimab. These receptors originate from an adult with an advanced solid tumor such as melanoma, head and neck, liver or kidney cancer.

The chain combines TRBV6-9 with TRBJ2-5; 8 nucleotides line up with TRBD1. V lost 6 bases to trimming and J lost 7 bases; unmatched junction nucleotides: 19. Germline V gives CDR1 MNHGY, CDR2 SVAAGI. The CDR3 extends over 17 amino acids. CDR3 coding DNA: TGTGCCAGCAGCAGGGACAGGCACGGGGCCTTAGCCGGGACCCAGTACTTC. It yields the protein CASSRDRHGALAGTQYF.

The chain links TRBV5-6 to TRBJ1-3; D is perhaps TRBD1 (5 bases). Germline CDR1 and CDR2: SGHDT and YYEEEE. This CDR3 is built from 14 residues. V was clipped by 0 bases and J by 5 bases, with 9 bases between them. For the CDR3, the DNA is TGTGCCAGCAGCTTGGACGGGGGTCGAAACACCATATATTTT. It yields the protein CASSLDGGRNTIYF.

The chain recombines TRBV29-1 with TRBJ2-5; 11 bases line up with TRBD1. The CDR3 is 16 residues long. Germline-derived CDR1 and CDR2 are SQVTM and ANQGSEA. The V gene end was trimmed by 3 bases and the J gene end by 1 base; junction bases not matched to a gene: 7. The CDR3 DNA reads TGCAGCGTTGATCCCTGGACAGGGGGCCTCCAAGAGACCCAGTACTTC. The encoded protein is CSVDPWTGGLQETQYF.

The chain links TRBV5-4 to TRBJ1-2, with TRBD1 as a possible D gene (5 bases). The CDR3 is made up of 15 amino acids. The V end was cut by 1 base, the J end by 6 bases, with 16 bases between. Germline values: CDR1 SGHNT, CDR2 YYREEE (reference sequence). The CDR3 DNA is TGTGCCAGCAGCTTGATCACAGGACCACTAAATGGCTACACCTTC. Amino acids: CASSLITGPLNGYTF.

The rearrangement links TRBV4-2 to TRBJ2-2; 7 bases are shared with TRBD1. J was trimmed by 2 bases and V by 6 bases; bases with no gene match: 9. This CDR3 is 16 amino acids long. CDR1 and CDR2 from the germline V gene are LGHNA and YNFKEQ. The chain's CDR3 is CASSSGQIFNTGELFF. The CDR3 DNA follows: TGTGCCAGCAGTTCGGGACAGATCTTCAACACCGGGGAGCTGTTTTTT.

V usage is TRBV6-5 and J usage is TRBJ1-2; possibly TRBD1 for D (5 bases). Trimming stripped 2 bases from V and 4 bases from J, with 17 bases between. CDR1 and CDR2 from the germline V gene are MNHEY and SVGAGI. The CDR3 spans 16 residues. The CDR3 region is CASSYDRGGAGYGYTF. CDR3 coding DNA: TGTGCCAGCAGTTACGATAGAGGCGGGGCCGGCTATGGCTACACCTTC.

The J gene is TRBJ2-5, the V gene TRBV16; D unclear. The assigned J gene may be wrong: the sequence end matches TRBJ2-7 better. The CDR3 consists of 12 residues. Per the germline V gene, CDR1 is KGHSY and CDR2 is FQNENV. CDR3 loop: CASSSHVSEQYF. In DNA, the CDR3 is TGTGCCAGCAGCTCCCATGTCTCCGAGCAGTACTTC.

The chain uses TRBV2 and TRBJ2-1, with 9 bases lining up with TRBD1. Germline V lookup: CDR1 SNHLY, CDR2 FYNNEI. The V gene end was trimmed by 8 bases and the J gene end by 1 base; junction bases not matched to a gene: 3. The CDR3 sequence is 14 residues long. This chain's CDR3 is CASLDRGSYNEQFF. In DNA form, the CDR3 reads TGTGCCAGCCTGGACAGGGGATCCTACAATGAGCAGTTCTTC.

The chain couples TRBV7-6 to TRBJ2-2; TRBD2 is a possible D gene (7 bases). Deletions cut 5 bases from V and 7 bases from J, with 20 bases between. This CDR3 region has 16 residues. The V gene's germline CDR1 is SGHVS and CDR2 FNYEAQ. The CDR3: CASSPGAGEGIGELFF. CDR3 sequence (DNA): TGTGCCAGCAGCCCTGGTGCAGGGGAGGGGATCGGGGAGCTGTTTTTT.

The rearrangement joins TRBV7-6 to TRBJ2-3; weak D call: TRBD2 (5 bases). Germline CDR1 SGHVS, CDR2 FNYEAQ. This CDR3 contains 16 residues. The germline V and J ends were trimmed by 1 base and 3 bases, with 14 bases remaining between them. For the CDR3, the DNA is TGTGCCAGCAGCTTAGTTTCCGGGGAGAGGACAGATACGCAGTATTTT. Amino acid sequence: CASSLVSGERTDTQYF.

The J gene is TRBJ2-2, the V gene TRBV19; D gene ambiguous. The CDR3 totals 12 residues. V was pared by 3 bases and J by 7 bases, with 6 bases between. The germline V gene has CDR1 LNHDA and CDR2 SQIVND (reference sequence). In DNA form, the CDR3 reads TGTGCCAGTAGTATGGCCAGCGGGGAGCTGTTTTTT. Its translation: CASSMASGELFF.

CDR3 loop: CASSYGGVGYTF. Written as DNA, the CDR3 is TGTGCCAGCAGTTACGGTGGGGTCGGCTACACCTTC. V gene TRBV28 combines with J gene TRBJ1-2; D gene uncertain. V lost 4 bases and J 8 bases, leaving 11 bases between the germline ends. The length of the CDR3 is 12 residues. Germline CDR1 is MDHEN and CDR2 is SYDVKM.

The chain employs TRBV6-5 and TRBJ1-1, with TRBD1 as a possible D gene (5 bases). The germline gives CDR1 MNHEY, CDR2 SVGAGI. This CDR3 region has 14 residues. The V gene lost 6 bases and the J gene lost 11 bases, with 22 bases spanning the gap. This CDR3 is CASRGIRGLGMAFF. The CDR3, as DNA: TGTGCCAGCAGAGGAATCCGGGGACTCGGGATGGCTTTCTTT.

CDR3 in amino acids: CASSQVAGPYEQYF. The DNA for the CDR3 is TGTGCCAGCAGCCAAGTTGCAGGCCCCTACGAGCAGTACTTC. This chain joins TRBV14 and TRBJ2-7; D gene ambiguous. The CDR3 runs to 14 residues. V lost 1 base, J lost 2 bases, and 9 bases lay in between. The germline gives CDR1 SGHDN, CDR2 FVKESK. Full variable domain (missing parts from reference TRBV14 and TRBJ2-7): EAGVTQFPSHSVIEKGQTVTLRCDPISGHDNLYWYRRVMGKEIKFLLHFVKESKQDESGMPNNRFLAERTGGTYSTLKVQPAELEDSGVYFCASSQVAGPYEQYFGPGTRLTVT.

The V gene is TRBV7-2, the J gene TRBJ1-4; no clear D gene. The CDR3 covers 17 residues. Germline V gene lookup returns CDR1 SGHTA and CDR2 FQGNSA. The ends were cut back, 5 bases at V and 2 bases at J, with 18 bases in the middle. CDR3 loop: CASSTWAMGLTNEKLFF. The CDR3 DNA reads TGTGCCAGCAGCACATGGGCCATGGGATTGACTAATGAAAAACTGTTTTTT.

This clone occurred a few times. The CDR3 region has the DNA TGTGCCAGCAGTTTACAGGGGGTCAACACCGGGGAGCTGTTTTTT. Amino acid sequence: CASSLQGVNTGELFF. The chain combines TRBV13 with TRBJ2-2; 8 nucleotides line up with TRBD1. This CDR3 contains 15 residues. V shed 6 bases, J shed 2 bases, and the junction held 5 bases outside the gene matches. From germline, CDR1 is PRHDT and CDR2 FYEKMQ (reference sequence).

V and J are TRBV7-6 and TRBJ1-1; D may be TRBD1 (6 bases). CDR3 length: 14 residues. The V gene's germline CDR1 is SGHVS and CDR2 FNYEAQ. V was cut by 4 bases and J by 4 bases, with 13 bases left in between. The CDR3 DNA follows: TGTGCCAGCAGCTCAGGGGTGGTCGGCACTGAAGCTTTCTTT. This gives the protein CASSSGVVGTEAFF.

V gene TRBV27 combines with J gene TRBJ1-1; D not certain. The germline CDR1 and CDR2 sequences are MNHEY and SMNVEV (reference sequence). The CDR3 has 14 residues. V lost 7 bases, J lost 4 bases, and 16 bases lay in between. The CDR3 here is CASTLFPGITEAFF. DNA for the CDR3: TGTGCCAGCACCCTCTTCCCTGGAATCACTGAAGCTTTCTTT.

Turning to this clone: The sample has other DNA sequences that encode this CDR3 too. The chain joins TRBV4-1 to TRBJ2-1; D unclear. From germline, CDR1 is MGHRA and CDR2 YSYEKL. V shed 0 bases and J shed 5 bases, with 8 bases lying between them. This CDR3 comprises 14 residues. CDR3 nucleotide sequence: TGCGCCAGCAGCCAAGAGGGTCGGGACAATGAGCAGTTCTTC. This encodes CASSQEGRDNEQFF.

The rearrangement joins TRBV10-3 to TRBJ2-7; D might be TRBD1 (6 bases). Per germline, CDR1 ENHRY and CDR2 SYGVKD. This CDR3 region has 13 residues. V was clipped by 11 bases and J by 1 base, with 15 bases between them. In DNA form, the CDR3 reads TGTGCCGTGACTCACAGGGATTCCTACGAGCAGTACTTC. It is translated as CAVTHRDSYEQYF.

The J gene is TRBJ1-2, the V gene TRBV6-1, with D possibly TRBD1 on 5 matching bases. The germline V and J ends were trimmed by 6 bases and 4 bases, with 12 bases remaining between them. The CDR3 is made up of 13 amino acids. CDR1 MNHNS and CDR2 SASEGT come from the germline V gene. CDR3 sequence: CASSSQGIYGYTF. DNA for the CDR3: TGTGCCAGCAGCTCTCAGGGAATCTATGGCTACACCTTC.

This clone showed up just a few times. This chain joins TRBV19 and TRBJ2-1, with D possibly called TRBD1 or TRBD2 (5 bases each). Germline V gives CDR1 LNHDA, CDR2 SQIVND (reference sequence). Trimming pared 3 bases from V and 6 bases from J, leaving 12 bases between. The CDR3 loop spans 14 amino acids. As DNA, the CDR3 is TGTGCCAGTAGTATCCCCGGGACGCTCAATGAGCAGTTCTTC. Translating it yields CASSIPGTLNEQFF.

The gene calls are TRBV4-1 and TRBJ2-5; 10 bases fit TRBD2. CDR3 length: 15 amino acids. Per the germline V gene, CDR1 is MGHRA and CDR2 is YSYEKL. V lost 3 bases to trimming and J lost 2 bases; unmatched junction nucleotides: 3. In DNA form, the CDR3 reads TGCGCCAGCAGCCAGGTTAGCGGGGGGCAAGAGACCCAGTACTTC. Translated, it gives CASSQVSGGQETQYF.

The chain joins TRBV2 to TRBJ2-3; TRBD2 matches at 14 bases. The CDR3 runs to 19 residues. The V segment lost 7 bases and the J segment 3 bases; nucleotides outside the gene matches: 15. CDR1 is SNHLY, CDR2 FYNNEI, per germline. CDR3 sequence: CASIHQRETSGGATDTQYF. CDR3 bases: TGTGCCAGCATACATCAGAGGGAGACTAGCGGGGGGGCAACAGATACGCAGTATTTT.

The chain uses TRBV28 and TRBJ2-7; 9 nucleotides align to TRBD2. Unmatched junction bases numbered 6, after V lost 2 bases and J lost 1 base. Germline V gene data show CDR1 as MDHEN and CDR2 as SYDVKM. The CDR3 is 16 residues long. The CDR3 spells CASSLIASGMSYEQYF. DNA for the CDR3: TGTGCCAGCAGTTTAATCGCTAGCGGGATGTCCTACGAGCAGTACTTC.

The rearrangement links TRBV6-6 to TRBJ1-5; the match to TRBD1 covers 8 bases. The CDR3 runs to 15 residues. Germline V CDR1 and CDR2: MNHNY, SVGAGI (reference sequence). The J segment lost 2 bases and the V segment lost 5 bases, leaving 5 bases of the junction unmatched. The CDR3 DNA is TGTGCCAGCAGTGAGACAGGGGTCGGCAATCAGCCCCAGCATTTT. It codes for CASSETGVGNQPQHF.

This sequence joins TRBV5-6 and TRBJ1-4; a weak D match, TRBD1 (5 bases). The V end was cut by 2 bases, the J end by 8 bases, with 22 bases between. The CDR3 length is 17 residues. Germline CDR1 and CDR2: SGHDT and YYEEEE. CDR3 bases: TGTGCCAGCAGCTTCGGGACCGGCCATTACCTCAAGGAAAAACTGTTTTTT. It yields the protein CASSFGTGHYLKEKLFF.

This chain uses TRBV5-6 with TRBJ1-5; 7 nucleotides align to TRBD1. The ends lost 6 bases at V and 7 bases at J; junction bases unmatched: 7. The V gene's germline CDR1 is SGHDT and CDR2 YYEEEE. This CDR3 comprises 13 residues. The CDR3 DNA is TGTGCCAGCACCAACAGGGGAGACCAGCCCCAGCATTTT. Its translation: CASTNRGDQPQHF.

V gene TRBV19 combines with J gene TRBJ2-1; D may be TRBD1 or TRBD2 (5 bases each). The germline V gene encodes CDR1 LNHDA and CDR2 SQIVND (reference sequence). The CDR3 has 15 amino acids. V lost 6 bases and J 6 bases, leaving 18 bases between the germline ends. Here the CDR3 DNA reads TGTGCCAGTAGATTCGGGACCCCTTCGGGCAATGAGCAGTTCTTC. It codes for CASRFGTPSGNEQFF.

The chain joins TRBV7-9 to TRBJ1-4, with D maybe TRBD1 (5 bases). V was pared by 11 bases and J by 6 bases, with 10 bases between. This CDR3 is 11 amino acids long. The germline gives CDR1 SEHNR, CDR2 FQNEAQ (reference sequence). CDR3 coding DNA: TGTGCCTTGGGGGAGGATGAAAAACTGTTTTTT. This translates into CALGEDEKLFF.